The 28 T cell receptor beta chains below all came from one sample that was sequenced in a study of shared clonotypes between healthy human individuals (dated by TCRdb to the early 2020s). The library came from the immunoSEQ multiplex PCR assay. The source is immuneACCESS, and TCRdb retained only in-frame sequences with V and J called. Part of the clones is not carried over; for the studies checked, unresolved V genes explain less than half of this, and the remainder is unexplained. This sample is represented by about 600,000 clones; 95% to 98% of them were singletons. The ten largest clonotypes hold 0.055% to 0.07% of the sample. Sequencing was done on a sample of naive CD4+ T cells sorted from blood. The sample's cell subset or site label, in plain terms: CD45RA+ positively selected. The receptor source for this set is a woman aged 30 to 39 in good health.

The sample holds a few counts of this clone. The chain has TRBV20-1 and TRBJ1-1; D might be TRBD1 (6 bases). The V and J ends lost 8 bases and 4 bases respectively, with 11 bases between them. The CDR3 contains 11 residues. The germline gives CDR1 DFQATT, CDR2 SNEGSKA (reference sequence). The CDR3 here is CSKRGGTEAFF. CDR3 DNA sequence: TGCAGTAAGAGAGGGGGCACTGAAGCTTTCTTT.

The rearrangement uses TRBV21-1 and TRBJ1-1. TRBV21-1 is noted as a pseudogene. The CDR3 consists of 16 residues. CDR3: CASSKGSGRLNTEAFF. CDR3 DNA sequence: TGTGCCAGCAGCAAAGGTTCAGGGAGATTGAACACTGAAGCTTTCTTT.

The V and J genes are TRBV28 and TRBJ2-1; tentatively, D is TRBD1 (6 bases). There are 12 residues in the CDR3. V lost 2 bases and J 7 bases, leaving 6 bases between the germline ends. Germline loops: CDR1 MDHEN, CDR2 SYDVKM. CDR3: CASSLGQNEQFF. DNA for the CDR3: TGTGCCAGCAGTTTAGGACAGAATGAGCAGTTCTTC.

Notes on this clone: Distinct nucleotide sequences in the sample also encode this CDR3. The chain links TRBV27 to TRBJ2-7, with TRBD2 identical over 12 bases. The CDR3 is 15 amino acids. CDR1 MNHEY and CDR2 SMNVEV come from the germline V gene (reference sequence). The ends lost 4 bases at V and 3 bases at J; junction bases unmatched: 4. CDR3 region: CASSSGTSGYYEQYF. For the CDR3, the DNA is TGTGCCAGCAGTTCAGGGACTAGCGGGTACTACGAGCAGTACTTC.

V gene TRBV2 combines with J gene TRBJ2-1, with 10 nucleotides matching TRBD2. V gave up 4 bases and J gave up 5 bases; unmatched junction bases: 2. The CDR3 has 14 amino acids. From germline, CDR1 is SNHLY and CDR2 FYNNEI. The CDR3 DNA reads as TGTGCCAGCAGTGCCCTAGCGGGAGACAATGAGCAGTTCTTC. Its protein is CASSALAGDNEQFF.

The CDR3 sequence: CASSALRDPAYNEQFF. CDR3 in DNA: TGTGCCAGCAGCGCCCTGCGGGATCCCGCCTACAATGAGCAGTTCTTC. This chain links TRBV9 with TRBJ2-1, with D perhaps matching TRBD2 (6 bases). Germline V gene lookup returns CDR1 SGDLS and CDR2 YYNGEE. V was cut by 3 bases and J by 2 bases, with 15 bases left in between. The CDR3 extends over 16 amino acids.

The rearrangement links TRBV5-1 to TRBJ1-5; 7 positions agree with TRBD1. The CDR3 contains 15 residues. Germline CDR1 SGHRS, CDR2 YFSETQ. With V trimmed by 0 bases and J by 10 bases, 10 bases remained unmatched. CDR3 nucleotide sequence: TGCGCCAGCAGCTTGGAAGGACAGGCGGGAGGACCCCAGCATTTT. This translates into CASSLEGQAGGPQHF. Combining the CDR3 with reference TRBV5-1 and TRBJ1-5 gives the whole variable domain KAGVTQTPRYLIKTRGQQVTLSCSPISGHRSVSWYQQTPGQGLQFLFEYFSETQRNKGNFPGRFSGRQFSNSRSEMNVSTLELGDSALYLCASSLEGQAGGPQHFGDGTRLSIL.

The chain recombines TRBV28 with TRBJ2-5; 7 bases agree with TRBD2. With 2 bases clipped from V and 1 base from J, the junction kept 4 bases outside the gene matches. Germline values: CDR1 MDHEN, CDR2 SYDVKM. This CDR3 contains 15 residues. The CDR3 loop is CASSLIGGSQETQYF. The DNA of the CDR3 is TGTGCCAGCAGTTTAATCGGCGGGAGCCAAGAGACCCAGTACTTC.

The chain employs TRBV19 and TRBJ1-5, with 7 positions matching TRBD1. V lost 3 bases and J lost 2; bases outside the gene matches: 4. This CDR3 contains 15 residues. The V gene's germline CDR1 is LNHDA and CDR2 SQIVND (reference sequence). Here the CDR3 DNA reads TGTGCCAGTAGTATCAAAGGACAGGGCAATCAGCCCCAGCATTTT. Translated, it gives CASSIKGQGNQPQHF.

The chain's CDR3 is CASSRSEGRRHEQYF. Here the CDR3 DNA reads TGTGCCAGCAGCAGAAGTGAAGGGCGTCGCCACGAGCAGTACTTC. The chain is built from TRBV7-6 and TRBJ2-7, with no clear D. This CDR3 region has 15 residues. Germline V CDR1 and CDR2: SGHVS, FNYEAQ. Trimming shortened V by 5 bases and J by 5 bases, and 19 bases separated the two germline ends.

The chain has TRBV4-2 and TRBJ2-5; 11 bases are shared with TRBD2. The CDR3 is 17 amino acids. With 4 bases clipped from V and 4 bases from J, the junction kept 11 bases outside the gene matches. Germline CDR1 reads LGHNA; CDR2 reads YNFKEQ. For the CDR3, the DNA is TGTGCCAGCAGCCTTCTAGCGGGAGGAAGGGGAGCAGAGACCCAGTACTTC. It encodes CASSLLAGGRGAETQYF.

The J gene is TRBJ1-5, the V gene TRBV27; TRBD1 matches 7 bases. The V segment lost 9 bases and the J segment 3 bases; nucleotides outside the gene matches: 5. The CDR3 length is 13 residues. Germline lookup yields CDR1 MNHEY and CDR2 SMNVEV (reference sequence). In nucleotides, the CDR3 is TGTGCCAGGCAGGGGGTTTCCAATCAGCCCCAGCATTTT. This translates into CARQGVSNQPQHF.

The J gene is TRBJ2-2, the V gene TRBV5-1; 12 bases agree with TRBD1. This CDR3 contains 17 residues. In germline, CDR1 is SGHRS, CDR2 YFSETQ. With V trimmed by 3 bases and J by 4 bases, 7 bases remained unmatched. The CDR3 reads CASSSGTGGFSTGELFF. The CDR3 DNA reads as TGCGCCAGCAGCTCTGGGACAGGGGGCTTTAGCACCGGGGAGCTGTTTTTT.

V gene TRBV6-5 combines with J gene TRBJ2-1, with a weak D call TRBD2 (5 bases). This CDR3 comprises 15 residues. Germline V gives CDR1 MNHEY, CDR2 SVGAGI. The V end lost 3 bases, the J end lost 10 bases, and 19 bases lay between the germline ends. CDR3 bases: TGTGCCAGCAGTTATGACTTTACCTCTCAGCGGGAGCAGTTCTTC. Its translation is CASSYDFTSQREQFF.

This rearrangement joins TRBV28 to TRBJ1-3; D is unresolved. This CDR3 is built from 14 residues. CDR1 MDHEN and CDR2 SYDVKM come from the germline V gene. Trimming removed 8 bases from V and 0 bases from J, with 11 bases in between. In nucleotides, the CDR3 is TGTGCCAGCCAAAGCTCCAACTCTGGAAACACCATATATTTT. This translates into CASQSSNSGNTIYF.

The gene calls are TRBV11-1 and TRBJ1-1; D unclear. The CDR3 extends over 15 amino acids. Germline loops: CDR1 SGHAT, CDR2 FQDESV (reference sequence). V gave up 3 bases and J gave up 1 base, with 12 bases separating them. This CDR3 is CASSFPPQSNTEAFF. The CDR3 DNA is TGTGCCAGCAGCTTCCCGCCTCAGTCGAACACTGAAGCTTTCTTT.

The chain links TRBV5-4 to TRBJ2-3; no clear D gene. This CDR3 contains 16 residues. V was shortened by 0 bases and J by 0 bases, with 11 bases between the two germline ends. Germline lookup yields CDR1 SGHNT and CDR2 YYREEE (reference sequence). The CDR3 protein is CASSLAYGSSTDTQYF. CDR3 nucleotides: TGTGCCAGCAGCTTGGCCTATGGCAGCAGCACAGATACGCAGTATTTT.

The chain recombines TRBV5-1 with TRBJ1-2; tentatively, D is TRBD1 (5 bases). The germline V gene has CDR1 SGHRS and CDR2 YFSETQ. Trimming shortened V by 0 bases and J by 12 bases, and 15 bases separated the two germline ends. The CDR3 covers 13 residues. The CDR3: CASSLAGDGGNTF. The DNA of the CDR3 is TGCGCCAGCAGCTTGGCCGGGGACGGTGGAAACACCTTC. Based on the CDR3 plus reference TRBV5-1 and TRBJ1-2, the full variable domain is KAGVTQTPRYLIKTRGQQVTLSCSPISGHRSVSWYQQTPGQGLQFLFEYFSETQRNKGNFPGRFSGRQFSNSRSEMNVSTLELGDSALYLCASSLAGDGGNTFGSGTRLTVV.

The chain recombines TRBV7-8 with TRBJ2-7; 13 bases fit TRBD2. The ends lost 2 bases at V and 0 bases at J; junction bases unmatched: 16. Germline V gene sequence: CDR1 SGHVS, CDR2 FQNEAQ. This CDR3 has 21 amino acids. The CDR3 region is CASSLRASTGLAGPTSYEQYF. The DNA for the CDR3 is TGTGCCAGCAGCTTACGAGCCTCCACGGGACTAGCGGGACCAACCTCCTACGAGCAGTACTTC.

The chain joins TRBV27 to TRBJ2-2, with D perhaps given as TRBD1 or TRBD2 (5 bases each). The germline CDR1 and CDR2 sequences are MNHEY and SMNVEV (reference sequence). The CDR3 spans 17 residues. V dropped 5 bases and J dropped 7 bases, with 23 bases sitting between them. The CDR3 region has the DNA TGTGCCAGCAGTCCATCCGGGACCACAAGCCCTAGCGGGGAGCTGTTTTTT. Amino acid sequence: CASSPSGTTSPSGELFF.

The rearrangement joins TRBV28 to TRBJ2-3; the D is unclear. From germline, CDR1 is MDHEN and CDR2 SYDVKM. The CDR3 loop spans 15 amino acids. V lost 11 bases, J lost 4 bases, and 22 bases lay in between. The CDR3 DNA follows: TGTGCCGTCCTTCCCGGACCGCAAGCCGCAGATACGCAGTATTTT. Amino acids: CAVLPGPQAADTQYF.

This chain links TRBV28 with TRBJ2-1; tentative D call: TRBD1 (5 bases). The V end was cut by 5 bases, the J end by 0 bases, with 8 bases between. From germline, CDR1 is MDHEN and CDR2 SYDVKM. The CDR3 contains 14 residues. The CDR3 nucleotides are TGTGCCAGCAGTCCGGACATCTCCTACAATGAGCAGTTCTTC. Translated, it gives CASSPDISYNEQFF.

The rearrangement uses TRBV5-6 and TRBJ2-1; D remains unclear. CDR1 is SGHDT, CDR2 YYEEEE, per germline. CDR3 length: 15 amino acids. Trimming removed 2 bases from V and 0 bases from J, with 9 bases in between. The CDR3 reads CASSFNRDSYNEQFF. The CDR3, as DNA: TGTGCCAGCAGCTTTAACCGAGACTCCTACAATGAGCAGTTCTTC.

The chain combines TRBV5-6 with TRBJ2-1, with TRBD2 matching 7 bases. V trimming: 4 bases; J trimming: 8 bases; junction bases outside the gene matches: 9. The CDR3 extends over 14 amino acids. Germline lookup yields CDR1 SGHDT and CDR2 YYEEEE. As DNA, the CDR3 is TGTGCCAGCAGCCCTTGGGGCGGGAGAGATGAGCAGTTCTTC. It encodes CASSPWGGRDEQFF.

The V and J genes are TRBV5-6 and TRBJ2-7; 9 nucleotides match TRBD2. V lost 0 bases, J lost 7 bases, and 8 bases stayed unmatched. The CDR3 has 15 amino acids. The germline CDR1 and CDR2 sequences are SGHDT and YYEEEE. The CDR3 DNA sequence: TGTGCCAGCAGCTTGGTAGGCGCGGGAGGGTGGGAGCAGTACTTC. Translation: CASSLVGAGGWEQYF.

V and J are TRBV27 and TRBJ1-5, with a possible D match to TRBD1 (5 bases). V lost 8 bases and J 6 bases, leaving 20 bases between the germline ends. Germline CDR1 reads MNHEY; CDR2 reads SMNVEV (reference sequence). CDR3 length equals 15 residues. CDR3 sequence reads: CASGPQRGEGQPQHF. CDR3 bases: TGTGCCAGCGGCCCCCAAAGGGGAGAGGGTCAGCCCCAGCATTTT.

This chain uses TRBV28 with TRBJ2-7, with TRBD2 matching 9 bases. CDR3 length: 17 amino acids. Germline loops: CDR1 MDHEN, CDR2 SYDVKM. After removal of 7 bases from V and 3 bases from J, the junction contained 16 bases not matched to a gene. CDR3 protein: CASIQGGASGKFYEQYF. CDR3 nucleotide sequence: TGTGCCAGCATCCAGGGGGGGGCTAGCGGGAAGTTCTACGAGCAGTACTTC.

J is TRBJ2-1 and V is TRBV11-3; D remains unclear. The germline gives CDR1 SGHNT, CDR2 YENEEA. The CDR3 totals 13 residues. Trimming took off 1 base at V and 11 bases at J, with 12 bases between the two ends. DNA of the CDR3: TGTGCCAGCAGCTTAGGGTTCTCGGGTAAGCAGTTCTTC. Amino acids: CASSLGFSGKQFF.